This T cell receptor beta chain was sequenced in a study of T cell responses to AZD1222 COVID-19 vaccine. Study-level points and caveats: At study baseline, merely over 5 AZD1222 recipients were seropositive. Donors were mostly white British, more females; clonal diversity possibly underestimated. Repertoires were collected only later (after the peak T cell response had occurred). Of spike-specific TCRs, nearly half reportedly target regions left unmutated in variants.

Note on this clone: Its antigen remains unknown.

TCRdb's copy holds only in-frame clones and misses some; the assay was immunoSEQ multiplex PCR. There are 90,000 to 100,000 clones in the sample; less than 90% occur only once, and 3.5% to 4.5% lies in the top ten. Trimming took 1 base from V and 0 from J, leaving 14 bases between them. Germline loops: CDR1 SGHRS, CDR2 YFSETQ. The CDR3 is 18 amino acids. The receptor was isolated from an adult in good health. Sequencing used peripheral blood, obtained on day 0 of AZD1222 vaccination. The chain carries TRBV5-1 and TRBJ1-6; D remains ambiguous. The CDR3 region has the DNA TGCGCCAGCAGCTTGAGCGGGCGGACGAGCTCCTATAATTCACCCCTCCACTTT. It specifies CASSLSGRTSSYNSPLHF.